This T cell receptor (beta chain) was retrieved from a study of T-cell reconstitution after alpha-beta-depleted transplantation in children. Study-level results: Surviving recipient T cells and thymic progenitors underlay high day-60 TCRbeta diversity in some patients. Once a year had passed after transplant, T-cell counts and diversity came mostly from newly produced T cells. The origin of alpha-beta T cells about two months after transplant was reportedly several hundred expanded graft clones.

As for this clonotype: Its antigen is not known.

CDR1 DFQATT and CDR2 SNEGSKA come from the germline V gene (reference sequence). The CDR3 runs to 13 residues. The V and J ends lost 3 bases and 8 bases, in that order; junction bases with no gene match: 6. Unique molecular identifiers featured in how the TCRbeta library was prepared. TCRdb processed the PCR reads anew with MiXCR; each CDR3 protein has one entry. Among 200,000 to 250,000 distinct CDR3 sequences listed, over 20% were seen once. This chain links TRBV20-1 with TRBJ2-4; the match to TRBD1 covers 8 bases. This TCR was sampled from a girl aged 2 to 9 with Fanconi anemia, due to receive a stem cell transplant. The sequenced sample was PBMCs, obtained before TCRalphabeta/CD19-depleted stem cell transplant. The CDR3 here is CSARDRAGHIQYF. CDR3 DNA sequence: TGCAGTGCTAGGGACAGGGCGGGTCACATTCAGTACTTC.